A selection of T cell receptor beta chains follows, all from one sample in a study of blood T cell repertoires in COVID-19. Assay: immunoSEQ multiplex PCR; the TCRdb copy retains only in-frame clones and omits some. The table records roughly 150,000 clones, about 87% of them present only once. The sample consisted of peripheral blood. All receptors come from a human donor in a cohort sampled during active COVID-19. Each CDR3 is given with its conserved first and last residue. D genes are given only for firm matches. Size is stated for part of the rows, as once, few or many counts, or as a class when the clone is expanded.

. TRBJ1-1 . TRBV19 CASSIGGLGTEAFF TGTGCCAGTAGTATAGGGGGCTTGGGCACTGAAGCTTTCTTT
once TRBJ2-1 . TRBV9 CASSVSPDTYNEQFF TGTGCCAGCAGCGTATCCCCGGACACCTACAATGAGCAGTTCTTC
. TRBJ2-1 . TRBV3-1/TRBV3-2 CASSQESLAPYNEQFF TGTGCCAGCAGCCAAGAATCGCTAGCGCCCTACAATGAGCAGTTCTTC
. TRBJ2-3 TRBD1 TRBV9 CASSGSGTGATDTQYF TGTGCCAGCAGCGGTTCCGGGACAGGGGCCACAGATACGCAGTATTTT
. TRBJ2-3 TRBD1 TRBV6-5 CASSSGQGQYF TGTGCCAGCAGTTCCGGACAGGGCCAGTATTTT
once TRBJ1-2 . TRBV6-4 CAIPSVPYGYTF TGTGCCATCCCATCAGTGCCTTATGGCTACACCTTC
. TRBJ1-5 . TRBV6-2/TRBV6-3 CASSYTGGRNQPQHF TGTGCCAGCAGTTACACGGGGGGTAGGAATCAGCCCCAGCATTTT
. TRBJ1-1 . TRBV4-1 CASSQDRMRVEAFF TGCGCCAGCAGCCAAGATAGAATGAGGGTTGAAGCTTTCTTT
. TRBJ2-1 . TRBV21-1 CASRRPGTPSSYNEQFF TGTGCCAGCAGGAGACCCGGGACTCCCAGCTCCTACAATGAGCAGTTCTTC
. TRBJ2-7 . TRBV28 CASSLQGSYEQYF TGTGCCAGCAGTTTGCAGGGCTCCTACGAGCAGTACTTC
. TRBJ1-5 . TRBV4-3 CASSQVEGRNQPQHF TGCGCCAGCAGCCAAGTGGAGGGCCGCAATCAGCCCCAGCATTTT
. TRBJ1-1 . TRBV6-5 CASRLYRANTEAFF TGTGCCAGCAGGCTATACAGGGCCAACACTGAAGCTTTCTTT
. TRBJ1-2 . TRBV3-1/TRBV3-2 CASSQDGLGGYTF TGTGCCAGCAGCCAAGACGGACTGGGTGGCTACACCTTC
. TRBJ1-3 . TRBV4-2 CASSQDQGRGNTIYF TGTGCCAGCAGCCAAGACCAGGGCAGGGGAAACACCATATATTTT
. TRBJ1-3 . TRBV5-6 CASSLQEVKNTIYF TGTGCCAGCAGCTTACAGGAAGTAAAAAACACCATATATTTT
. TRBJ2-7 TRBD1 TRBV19 CASSPKGTVYEQYF TGTGCCAGTTCCCCCAAGGGGACAGTCTACGAGCAGTACTTC
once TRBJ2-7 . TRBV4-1 CASSQTGIIDEQYF TGCGCCAGCAGCCAGACAGGAATAATCGACGAGCAGTACTTC
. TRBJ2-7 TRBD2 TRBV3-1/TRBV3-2 CASSPTSGGTYEQYF TGTGCCAGCAGCCCCACTAGCGGGGGGACTTACGAGCAGTACTTC
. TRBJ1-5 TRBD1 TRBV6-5 CASSYRQGRNQPQHF TGTGCCAGCAGTTATCGACAGGGGAGAAATCAGCCCCAGCATTTT
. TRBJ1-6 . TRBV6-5 CASRGGINSPLHF TGTGCCAGCCGCGGGGGGATTAATTCACCCCTCCACTTT
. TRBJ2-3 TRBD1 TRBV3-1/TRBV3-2 CASSQDFGTASTDTQYF TGTGCCAGCAGCCAAGACTTCGGGACAGCTAGCACAGATACGCAGTATTTT
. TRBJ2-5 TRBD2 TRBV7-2 CASRGTSGGGETQYF TGTGCCAGCAGGGGGACTAGCGGGGGTGGAGAGACCCAGTACTTC
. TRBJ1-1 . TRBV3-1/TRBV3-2 CASSQGGPGAAFF TGTGCCAGCAGCCAAGGCGGTCCAGGGGCAGCTTTCTTT
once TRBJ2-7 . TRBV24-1 CATSPGRGKPYEQYF TGTGCCACCAGTCCCGGCAGGGGAAAACCCTACGAGCAGTACTTC
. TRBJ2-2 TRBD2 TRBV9 CASSPSGTSGGPLGAGELFF TGTGCCAGCAGCCCGTCCGGGACTAGCGGGGGCCCTCTGGGGGCCGGGGAGCTGTTTTTT
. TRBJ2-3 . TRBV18 CASLATDTQYF TGTGCCAGCTTGGCAACAGATACGCAGTATTTT
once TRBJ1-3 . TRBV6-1 CASSDYSGNTIYF TGTGCCAGCAGTGATTACAGCGGAAACACCATATATTTT
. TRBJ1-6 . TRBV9 CASSVVAVNSPLHF TGTGCCAGCAGCGTAGTGGCGGTAAATTCACCCCTCCACTTT
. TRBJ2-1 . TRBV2 CASKGAGLYNEQFF TGTGCCAGCAAAGGAGCGGGCCTCTACAATGAGCAGTTCTTC
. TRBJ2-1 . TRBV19 CASTPDYDSYNEQFF TGTGCCAGTACCCCGGACTACGACTCCTACAATGAGCAGTTCTTC
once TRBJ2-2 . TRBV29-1 CSVDGNTGELFF TGCAGCGTTGACGGTAACACCGGGGAGCTGTTTTTT
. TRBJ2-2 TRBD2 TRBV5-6 CASSRGGNTGELFF TGTGCCAGCAGCCGGGGGGGAAACACCGGGGAGCTGTTTTTT
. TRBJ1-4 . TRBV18 CASSLPGSNEKLFF TGTGCCAGCTCACTTCCAGGGTCTAATGAAAAACTGTTTTTT
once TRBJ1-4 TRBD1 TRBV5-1 CASNRGRTGRNEKLFF TGCGCCAGCAACCGTGGGAGGACAGGCCGTAATGAAAAACTGTTTTTT
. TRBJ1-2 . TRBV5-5 CASSLAGGKANYGYTF TGTGCCAGCAGCTTGGCCGGGGGGAAGGCTAACTATGGCTACACCTTC
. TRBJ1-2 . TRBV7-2 CASSLRGGDRYGYTF TGTGCCAGCAGCCTCCGGGGGGGGGATCGCTATGGCTACACCTTC
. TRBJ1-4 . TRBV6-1 CASSEAAGRLVGEKLFF TGTGCCAGCAGTGAAGCGGCGGGGAGATTAGTGGGAGAAAAACTGTTTTTT
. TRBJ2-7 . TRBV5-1 CASSYRGGGEQYF TGCGCCAGCAGTTACAGGGGGGGAGGCGAGCAGTACTTC
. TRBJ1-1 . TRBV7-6 CASSSNWNTEAFF TGTGCCAGCAGCTCAAACTGGAACACTGAAGCTTTCTTT
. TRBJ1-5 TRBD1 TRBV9 CASSVEGTGNQPQHF TGTGCCAGCAGCGTAGAAGGGACAGGTAATCAGCCCCAGCATTTT
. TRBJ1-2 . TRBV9 CASSVATGNYGYTF TGTGCCAGCAGCGTAGCTACGGGGAACTATGGCTACACCTTC
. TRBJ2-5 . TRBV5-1 CASRPRSETQYF TGCGCCAGCAGACCTAGATCGGAGACCCAGTACTTC
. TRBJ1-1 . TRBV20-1 CSASPMNTEAFF TGCAGTGCTAGTCCCATGAACACTGAAGCTTTCTTT
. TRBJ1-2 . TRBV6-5 CASSYSFTTNYGYTF TGTGCCAGCAGTTACTCGTTCACAACTAACTATGGCTACACCTTC
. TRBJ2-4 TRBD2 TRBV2 CASRAPGTSSPKNIQYF TGTGCCAGCAGGGCCCCCGGGACTAGCTCACCCAAAAACATTCAGTACTTC
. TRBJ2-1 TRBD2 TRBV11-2 CASSYALAGASYNEQFF TGTGCCAGCAGCTATGCCCTAGCGGGGGCCTCCTACAATGAGCAGTTCTTC
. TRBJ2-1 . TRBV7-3 CASSPKMGGEQFF TGTGCCAGCAGCCCGAAGATGGGGGGAGAGCAGTTCTTC
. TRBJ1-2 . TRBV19 CASKGVGPADGYTF TGTGCCAGTAAGGGGGTAGGCCCCGCGGATGGCTACACCTTC
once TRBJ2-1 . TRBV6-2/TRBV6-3 CASSYSRDNEQFF TGTGCCAGCAGTTACTCGCGGGACAATGAGCAGTTCTTC
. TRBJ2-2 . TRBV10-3 CAIKGGAPGELFF TGTGCCATCAAGGGCGGGGCCCCCGGGGAGCTGTTTTTT
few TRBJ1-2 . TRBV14 CASSQAVGGYGYTF TGTGCCAGCAGCCAAGCGGTAGGAGGTTATGGCTACACCTTC
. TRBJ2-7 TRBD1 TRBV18 CASSGPGQGRYEQYF TGTGCCAGCTCAGGACCGGGACAGGGCCGGTACGAGCAGTACTTC
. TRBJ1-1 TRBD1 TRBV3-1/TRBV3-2 CASSPYRGPTEAFF TGTGCCAGCAGCCCATACAGGGGGCCCACTGAAGCTTTCTTT
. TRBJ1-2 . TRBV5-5 CASSQQPGTPNYGYTF TGTGCCAGCAGCCAACAGCCCGGGACACCCAACTATGGCTACACCTTC
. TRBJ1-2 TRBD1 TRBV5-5 CASSSTGTANYGYTF TGTGCCAGCAGCTCCACCGGGACAGCGAACTATGGCTACACCTTC
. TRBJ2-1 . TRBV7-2 CASSKGVYEQFF TGTGCCAGCAGTAAGGGGGTCTATGAGCAGTTCTTC
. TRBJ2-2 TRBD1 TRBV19 CASSIGDRLNTGELFF TGTGCCAGTAGTATCGGGGACAGACTGAACACCGGGGAGCTGTTTTTT